The rows below give T cell receptor beta chains drawn from one sample of a study of cytomegalovirus exposure and HLA in healthy donors. The repertoire was sequenced with immunoSEQ multiplex PCR; TCRdb's copy has only in-frame clones and lacks some. The table lists 76,000 or so clones, about 69% of them singletons. Sequencing was carried out using PBMCs. All receptors come from a middle-aged woman in good health and CMV-seropositive. Both conserved end residues are part of each CDR3. A D gene is named only where the DNA matches it firmly. Clone size, where shown, is once, few, many, or a class for clones that have expanded.

>TRBV7-9|TRBD2|.
CASSLDSLTSNYNEQFF
>TRBV19|TRBD1|.
CASRPTGTGEAFF
>TRBV10-3|.|.
CAISEVGGGNTEAFF
>TRBV7-9|TRBD1|few
CASSLRDRNRFVGTDTQYF
>TRBV19|.|.
CASSGNRQVGYTF
>TRBV30|.|.
CAWSTNEQYF
>TRBV7-9|TRBD2|.
CASSPDWTSGSRETQYF
>TRBV5-1|TRBD2|.
CASSALLAGVSDTQYF
>TRBV6-1|.|.
CAHNGGGVEQPQHF
>TRBV9|.|few
CAKGNGRNTEAFF